One and the same sample provided the 21 T cell receptor beta chains below, sequenced in a study of metastatic and nonmetastatic thyroid tumors. None of the patients had undergone any treatment ahead of thyroid surgery. TCRdb called clones again from the PCR reads with MiXCR. The sample includes under 95,000 clones, 12% of them seen just once. Sequenced input: blood. The receptors derive from a female donor with papillary thyroid cancer or a benign thyroid nodule (not recorded which). Some clones in this sample may be carry-over from other donors' samples.

Notes on this clone: One junction end does not reproduce the germline sequence, and a read error may be involved. The V call is TRBV24-1, the J call TRBJ2-3; D is perhaps TRBD2 (6 bases). CDR1 and CDR2 (germline): KGHDR, SFDVKD. This CDR3 has 17 residues. The CDR3 reads CATSPSSRTKDTYTQYF. Here the CDR3 DNA reads TGTGCCACCAGTCCCTCCTCTAGGACTAAAGACACATATACGCAGTATTTT.

There are many counts of this clone. The chain couples TRBV20-1 to TRBJ2-7, with 10 bases fitting TRBD1. Germline V gene data show CDR1 as DFQATT and CDR2 as SNEGSKA (reference sequence). The CDR3 consists of 13 residues. Trimming at V came to 7 bases and at J to 1 base, leaving 4 bases not matched to a gene. The CDR3 spells CSVGTGASYEQYF. CDR3 DNA sequence: TGCAGTGTTGGGACAGGGGCGTCCTACGAGCAGTACTTC.

This clone was observed a handful of times. This clone may be a read error of a much larger clone one base away. The chain links TRBV28 to TRBJ2-7; weak D call: TRBD2 (6 bases). CDR1 and CDR2 from the germline V gene are MDHEN and SYDVKM. Deletions cut 7 bases from V and 3 bases from J, with 22 bases between. This CDR3 has 16 amino acids. CDR3 region: CASTDGGAKRVYEQYF. The DNA of the CDR3 is TGTGCCAGCACCGACGGAGGGGCGAAAAGAGTCTACGAGCAGTACTTC.

This clone was seen at least ten times. The V and J genes are TRBV7-8 and TRBJ1-5, with D perhaps TRBD1 (6 bases). V was pared by 1 base and J by 2 bases, with 9 bases between. The CDR3 extends over 15 amino acids. Germline assignment: CDR1 SGHVS and CDR2 FQNEAQ. The CDR3 DNA follows: TGTGCCAGCAGCTTAGTGTGGGGGCGCAATCAGCCCCAGCATTTT. Amino acid sequence: CASSLVWGRNQPQHF.

Comment on this clone: The junction departs from germline at one end; a sequencing error may be responsible. The chain carries TRBV24-1 and TRBJ2-2, with 11 positions matching TRBD2. Germline CDR1 is KGHDR and CDR2 is SFDVKD. The CDR3 is 17 residues long. The CDR3 nucleotides read TGTGCCACCAGTGATTCCCCCCCTAGCGGGAGGACCGGCGAGCTGTTTTTT. This gives the protein CATSDSPPSGRTGELFF.

This clone showed up many times. The CDR3 region is CASSTRGGEQYF. In DNA form, the CDR3 reads TGTGCCAGCAGCACCCGGGGGGGGGAGCAGTACTTC. The chain joins TRBV27 to TRBJ2-7, with TRBD2 matching 8 bases. The germline V gene has CDR1 MNHEY and CDR2 SMNVEV (reference sequence). The trim removed 6 bases at V and 7 bases at J, leaving 5 bases unmatched. This CDR3 is 12 amino acids long.

This clone has a count of ten or more. The same CDR3 also results from other DNA sequences found in this sample. The J gene is TRBJ2-1, the V gene TRBV25-1; possibly TRBD1 for D (5 bases). CDR1 MGHDK and CDR2 SYGVNS come from the germline V gene. V dropped 3 bases and J dropped 11 bases, with 23 bases sitting between them. CDR3 length: 16 amino acids. CDR3 in amino acids: CASSDGAPAEQGQQFF. CDR3 sequence (DNA): TGTGCCAGCAGTGATGGGGCACCCGCGGAACAAGGCCAGCAGTTCTTC.

This clone was seen many times. The chain has TRBV6-1 and TRBJ2-7, with 10 bases lining up with TRBD2. This CDR3 is 16 amino acids long. The trim removed 7 bases at V and 4 bases at J, leaving 13 bases unmatched. Germline V CDR1 and CDR2: MNHNS, SASEGT. CDR3 protein: CASIGASGSRAYEQYF. CDR3 DNA: TGTGCCAGCATCGGGGCTAGCGGGAGTAGGGCGTACGAGCAGTACTTC.

The chain uses TRBV19 and TRBJ1-2; the D is unclear. The CDR3 runs to 17 residues. Germline V gene sequence: CDR1 LNHDA, CDR2 SQIVND (reference sequence). Trimming took off 5 bases at V and 4 bases at J, with 23 bases between the two ends. The CDR3: CASSPRPGWTGGYGYTF. CDR3 sequence (DNA): TGTGCCAGTAGTCCCCGGCCCGGGTGGACCGGTGGCTATGGCTACACCTTC.

This clone showed up many times. This chain links TRBV2 with TRBJ2-1, with D uncertain. The V gene's germline CDR1 is SNHLY and CDR2 FYNNEI. V lost 6 bases to trimming and J lost 0 bases, with 12 bases between them. The CDR3 totals 15 residues. The CDR3 reads CASRDTQSSYNEQFF. The CDR3 DNA is TGTGCCAGCAGAGACACCCAGAGCTCCTACAATGAGCAGTTCTTC.

This clone was found many times. V is TRBV6-1 and J is TRBJ2-5; a weak D match, TRBD2 (6 bases). The germline gives CDR1 MNHNS, CDR2 SASEGT. CDR3 length: 16 amino acids. V was trimmed by 6 bases and J by 5 bases, leaving 22 bases between them. The CDR3 reads CASRRLPRDWGETQYF. CDR3 bases: TGTGCCAGCAGGAGGCTTCCACGGGACTGGGGGGAGACCCAGTACTTC.

V and J are TRBV4-3 and TRBJ2-7, with 9 bases that match TRBD1. Looked up from germline, CDR1 is LGHNA and CDR2 is YSLEER. This CDR3 comprises 16 residues. With 3 bases clipped from V and 3 bases from J, the junction kept 9 bases outside the gene matches. The CDR3 DNA is TGCGCCAGCAGCCAGGACACGGGACAGGGATACTACGAGCAGTACTTC. It encodes CASSQDTGQGYYEQYF.

This clone was recorded many times. The chain recombines TRBV3-1 with TRBJ2-4; no definite D call. The CDR3 sequence is 18 residues long. The germline CDR1 and CDR2 sequences are LGHDT and YNNKEL (reference sequence). The V end was cut by 0 bases, the J end by 0 bases, with 15 bases between. CDR3 nucleotides: TGTGCCAGCAGCCAAGAAGGGAATTTTCAACTAGCCAAAAACATTCAGTACTTC. Protein product: CASSQEGNFQLAKNIQYF.

This clone was detected many times. This specimen includes other DNA sequences encoding the same CDR3. J is TRBJ2-2 and V is TRBV10-3; 10 bases agree with TRBD1. Per the germline V gene, CDR1 is ENHRY and CDR2 is SYGVKD. The length of the CDR3 is 16 residues. J lost 3 bases, V lost 4 bases, and 5 bases had no gene match. The CDR3 here is CAISVRQGAHTGELFF. CDR3 DNA: TGTGCCATCAGTGTGCGACAGGGGGCACACACCGGGGAGCTGTTTTTT.

This clone occurred many times. This sequence joins TRBV6-2 or TRBV6-3 and TRBJ1-5; TRBD1 matches at 8 bases. With V trimmed by 5 bases and J by 0 bases, 6 bases remained unmatched. This CDR3 contains 16 residues. Germline CDR1 MNHEY, CDR2 SVGEGT. CDR3 region: CASSIQGASSNQPQHF. In DNA, the CDR3 is TGTGCCAGCAGTATCCAGGGGGCTTCTAGCAATCAGCCCCAGCATTTT.

The chain has TRBV6-5 and TRBJ2-7, with D possibly TRBD1 on 6 matching bases. The ends were cut back, 4 bases at V and 2 bases at J, with 9 bases in the middle. There are 13 residues in the CDR3. The germline V gene has CDR1 MNHEY and CDR2 SVGAGI. The CDR3 loop reads CASSWTAAYEQYF. DNA of the CDR3: TGTGCCAGCAGTTGGACAGCGGCCTACGAGCAGTACTTC.

This clone was seen repeatedly, ten times or more. The rearrangement links TRBV5-6 to TRBJ1-3; D not resolved. V was trimmed by 4 bases and J by 4 bases, leaving 3 bases between them. Germline CDR1 SGHDT, CDR2 YYEEEE. This CDR3 comprises 11 residues. DNA for the CDR3: TGTGCCAGCAGCGGGGGAAACACCATATATTTT. This gives the protein CASSGGNTIYF.

The V and J genes are TRBV14 and TRBJ1-1; no clear D gene. This CDR3 has 14 amino acids. V lost 3 bases, J lost 0 bases, and 8 bases lay in between. Germline V gene lookup returns CDR1 SGHDN and CDR2 FVKESK. CDR3: CASSQGSLNTEAFF. The CDR3 bases are TGTGCCAGCAGCCAGGGCAGCCTGAACACTGAAGCTTTCTTT.

Notes on this clone: Sequence at one end of the junction differs from germline and may be a read error. The rearrangement links TRBV9 to TRBJ2-1; 12 bases map to TRBD2. Germline-derived CDR1 and CDR2 are SGDLS and YYNGEE. The CDR3 totals 16 residues. CDR3 DNA sequence: TGTTCCAGCAGCGGTCGTAGGACTAGCGGGACGAATGAGCAGTTCTTC. This gives the protein CSSSGRRTSGTNEQFF.

Ten or more counts support this clone. This chain uses TRBV19 with TRBJ1-5; D call uncertain. CDR3 length equals 18 residues. Looked up from germline, CDR1 is LNHDA and CDR2 is SQIVND (reference sequence). Trimming took off 1 base at V and 0 bases at J, with 16 bases between the two ends. The CDR3 here is CASSIVGTLEFSNQPQHF. The CDR3 coding sequence is TGTGCCAGTAGTATAGTCGGAACGTTGGAATTTAGCAATCAGCCCCAGCATTTT.

The rearrangement joins TRBV11-1 to TRBJ2-7; 9 bases agree with TRBD1. V was clipped by 4 bases and J by 1 base; unmatched bases: 11. This CDR3 is 17 amino acids long. Germline V gene sequence: CDR1 SGHAT, CDR2 FQDESV (reference sequence). CDR3 DNA: TGTGCCAGCAGCTCGGGGACAGGGTTCGGTAGTTCCTACGAGCAGTACTTC. Amino acids: CASSSGTGFGSSYEQYF.